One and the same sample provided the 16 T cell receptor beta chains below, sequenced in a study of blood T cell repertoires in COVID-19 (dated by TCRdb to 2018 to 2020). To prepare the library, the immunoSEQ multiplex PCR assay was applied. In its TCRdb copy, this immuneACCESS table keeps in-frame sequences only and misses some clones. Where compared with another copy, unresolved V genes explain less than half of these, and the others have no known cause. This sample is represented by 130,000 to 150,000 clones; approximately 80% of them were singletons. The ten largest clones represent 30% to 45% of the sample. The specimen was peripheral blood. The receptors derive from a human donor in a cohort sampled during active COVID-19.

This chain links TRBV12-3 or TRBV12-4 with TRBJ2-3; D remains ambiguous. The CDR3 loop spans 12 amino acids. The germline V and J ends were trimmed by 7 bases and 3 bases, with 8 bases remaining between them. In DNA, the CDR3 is TGTGCCAGCACCAGGTCGACAGATACGCAGTATTTT. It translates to CASTRSTDTQYF.

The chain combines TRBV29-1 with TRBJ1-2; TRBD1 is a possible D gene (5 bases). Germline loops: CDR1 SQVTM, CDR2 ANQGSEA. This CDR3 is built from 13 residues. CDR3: CSIGGTDYASYTF. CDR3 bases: TGCAGTATCGGGGGGACGGACTATGCAAGCTACACCTTC.

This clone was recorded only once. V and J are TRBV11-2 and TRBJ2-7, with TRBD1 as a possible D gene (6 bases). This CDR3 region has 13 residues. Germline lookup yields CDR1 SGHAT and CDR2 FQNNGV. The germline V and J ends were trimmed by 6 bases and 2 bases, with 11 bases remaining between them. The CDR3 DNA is TGTGCCAGCAGTTTGGACAGTGCCTACGAGCAGTACTTC. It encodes CASSLDSAYEQYF.

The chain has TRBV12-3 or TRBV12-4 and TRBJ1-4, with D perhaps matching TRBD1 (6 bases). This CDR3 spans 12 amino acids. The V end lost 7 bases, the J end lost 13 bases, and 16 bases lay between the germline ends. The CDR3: CASNTYREGLFF. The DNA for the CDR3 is TGTGCCAGCAATACTTACAGGGAGGGACTGTTTTTT.

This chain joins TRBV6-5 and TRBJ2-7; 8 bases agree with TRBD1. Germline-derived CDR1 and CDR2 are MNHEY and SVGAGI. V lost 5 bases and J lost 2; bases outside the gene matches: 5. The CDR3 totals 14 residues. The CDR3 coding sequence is TGTGCCAGCAGTCAGGACAGGGTTACCTACGAGCAGTACTTC. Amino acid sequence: CASSQDRVTYEQYF.

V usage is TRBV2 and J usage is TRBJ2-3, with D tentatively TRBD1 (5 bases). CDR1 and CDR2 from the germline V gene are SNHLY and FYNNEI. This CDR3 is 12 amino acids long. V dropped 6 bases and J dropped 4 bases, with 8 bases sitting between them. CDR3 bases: TGTGCCAGCAGAAGGGGCCCAGATACGCAGTATTTT. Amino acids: CASRRGPDTQYF.

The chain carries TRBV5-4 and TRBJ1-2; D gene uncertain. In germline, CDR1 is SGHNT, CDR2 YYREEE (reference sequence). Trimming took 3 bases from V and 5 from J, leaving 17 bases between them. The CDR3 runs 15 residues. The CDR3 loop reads CASSSSRVTGYGYTF. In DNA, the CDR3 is TGTGCCAGCAGCTCCTCCCGGGTGACGGGGTATGGCTACACCTTC.

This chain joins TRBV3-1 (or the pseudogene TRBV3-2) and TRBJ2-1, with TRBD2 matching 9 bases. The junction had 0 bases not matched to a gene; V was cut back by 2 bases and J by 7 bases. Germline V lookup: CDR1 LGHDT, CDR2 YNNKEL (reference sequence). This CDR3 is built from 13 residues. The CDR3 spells CASSQSGGNEQFF. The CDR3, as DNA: TGTGCCAGCAGCCAAAGCGGGGGGAATGAGCAGTTCTTC.

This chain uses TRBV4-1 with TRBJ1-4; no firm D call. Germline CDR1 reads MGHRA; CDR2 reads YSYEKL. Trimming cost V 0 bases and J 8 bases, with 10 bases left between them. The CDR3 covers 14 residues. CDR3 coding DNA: TGCGCCAGCAGCCAAGAGAGATTGCCGGAAAAACTGTTTTTT. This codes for CASSQERLPEKLFF.

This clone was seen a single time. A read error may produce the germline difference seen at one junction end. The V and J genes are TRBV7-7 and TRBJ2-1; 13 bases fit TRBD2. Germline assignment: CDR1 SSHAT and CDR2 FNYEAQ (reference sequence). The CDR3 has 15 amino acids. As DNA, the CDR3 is TGTGCTAGCAGCCGTGGACTAGCGGGGGACAATGAGCAGTTCTTC. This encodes CASSRGLAGDNEQFF.

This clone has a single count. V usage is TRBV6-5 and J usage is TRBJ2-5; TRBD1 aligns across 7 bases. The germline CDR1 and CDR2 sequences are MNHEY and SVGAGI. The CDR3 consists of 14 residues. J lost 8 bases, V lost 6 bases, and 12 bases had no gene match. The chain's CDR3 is CASRRTGRLGTQYF. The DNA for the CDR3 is TGTGCCAGCAGACGGACAGGTCGGTTGGGAACCCAGTACTTC.

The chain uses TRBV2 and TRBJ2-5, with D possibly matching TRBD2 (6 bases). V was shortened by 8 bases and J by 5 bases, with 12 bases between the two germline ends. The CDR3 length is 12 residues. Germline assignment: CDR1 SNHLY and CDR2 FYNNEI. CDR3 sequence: CASRARGETQYF. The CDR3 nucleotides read TGTGCCAGCCGAGCGCGGGGCGAGACCCAGTACTTC.

The CDR3 is CASSLFRPDEQYF. The DNA for the CDR3 is TGCGCCAGCAGCTTGTTCAGGCCTGACGAGCAGTACTTC. The rearrangement uses TRBV5-1 and TRBJ2-7; D not resolved. Germline CDR1 and CDR2: SGHRS and YFSETQ. The CDR3 consists of 13 residues. Trimming stripped 1 base from V and 5 bases from J, with 10 bases between.

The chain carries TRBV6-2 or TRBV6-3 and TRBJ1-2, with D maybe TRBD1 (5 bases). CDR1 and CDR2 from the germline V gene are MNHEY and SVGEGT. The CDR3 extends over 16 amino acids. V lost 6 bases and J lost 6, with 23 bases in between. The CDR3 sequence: CASSSPRQITHDGYTF. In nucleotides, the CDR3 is TGTGCCAGCAGCTCGCCCCGACAGATTACCCACGATGGCTACACCTTC.

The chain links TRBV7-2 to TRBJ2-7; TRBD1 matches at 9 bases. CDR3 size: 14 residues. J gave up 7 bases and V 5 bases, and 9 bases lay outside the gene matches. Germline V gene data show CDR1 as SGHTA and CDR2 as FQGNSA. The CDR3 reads CASSRTGASGEQYF. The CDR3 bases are TGTGCCAGCAGCCGGACAGGGGCGTCTGGGGAGCAGTACTTC. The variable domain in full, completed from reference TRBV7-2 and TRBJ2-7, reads GAGVSQSPSNKVTEKGKDVELRCDPISGHTALYWYRQSLGQGLEFLIYFQGNSAPDKSGLPSDRFSAERTGGSVSTLTIQRTQQEDSAVYLCASSRTGASGEQYFGPGTRLTVT.

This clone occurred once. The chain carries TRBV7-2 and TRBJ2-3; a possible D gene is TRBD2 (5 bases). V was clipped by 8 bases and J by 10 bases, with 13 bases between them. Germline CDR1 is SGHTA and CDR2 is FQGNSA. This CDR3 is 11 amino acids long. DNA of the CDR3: TGTGCCAGCTCCGGGGTTGGGGCGCAGTATTTT. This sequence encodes CASSGVGAQYF.